This is a list of T cell receptor beta chains from one sample in a study of naive CD8 T cells in extremely preterm neonates. Profiling relied on immunoSEQ multiplex PCR, and the TCRdb table lists in-frame clones only, not all of them. The data hold around 7,900 clones, with 95% to 98% observed a single time. Input material: naive CD8+ T cells from blood. The receptors were gathered from a human donor in good health. The CDR3 runs from the conserved cysteine through the conserved F or W. The D gene is left open where the match is weak. Where a row states a size, it is once, few, many or the class of an expanded clone; other rows omit it.

cdr3_nt cdr3_aa clone_size j_call v_call d_call
TGTGCCAGCAGCGTCTCCCGACAGGATTCGAACACCGGGGAGCTGTTTTTT CASSVSRQDSNTGELFF few TRBJ2-2 TRBV9 NA
TGTGCCAGCAGCAACCGGGACAGGGATTCTGGAAACACCATATATTTT CASSNRDRDSGNTIYF NA TRBJ1-3 TRBV7-9 TRBD1
TGTGCCAGCAGCTTTGGAGCAGGGGTGGATGGCTACACCTTC CASSFGAGVDGYTF NA TRBJ1-2 TRBV7-2 NA
TGTGCCAGTACCGACTACACTGTACTCTCCTATGGCTACACCTTC CASTDYTVLSYGYTF NA TRBJ1-2 TRBV19 NA
TGCGCCAGCAGCCAAATCTTAGGGGGCGCATCCTACGAGCAGTACTTC CASSQILGGASYEQYF NA TRBJ2-7 TRBV4-3 TRBD1
TGTGCCAGCAGTGAATATGGCAGGGGGTATAGGAGCAATCAGCCCCAGCATTTT CASSEYGRGYRSNQPQHF NA TRBJ1-5 TRBV6-1 TRBD1
TGTGCCAGCAGCACAACCCGGGACATCAAAAACATTCAGTACTTC CASSTTRDIKNIQYF once TRBJ2-4 TRBV7-9 NA
TGTGCCAGTATTCCGGGACAGGGGATCAATCAGCCCCAGCATTTT CASIPGQGINQPQHF NA TRBJ1-5 TRBV19 TRBD1
TGTGCCAGCAGCTTAGCGATCGGGGGGAATGAGCAGTTCTTC CASSLAIGGNEQFF NA TRBJ2-1 TRBV7-2 TRBD2
TGTGCCAGCAGCACCCACGGGGGTGAGGGAAGGGGATCGAATGAGCAGTTCTTC CASSTHGGEGRGSNEQFF NA TRBJ2-1 TRBV7-9 NA
TGTGCCAGCAGCTTACAGGGGGAAAATTCACCCCTCCACTTT CASSLQGENSPLHF once TRBJ1-6 TRBV13 TRBD1
TGCGCCAGCAGCTACGGCGGGGGGGTGAATGAGCAGTTCTTC CASSYGGGVNEQFF NA TRBJ2-1 TRBV5-1 TRBD2
TGTGCCAGCAGCCCCGGGGGGTCCCCGTACCAAGAGACCCAGTACTTC CASSPGGSPYQETQYF NA TRBJ2-5 TRBV5-6 TRBD2
TGTGCCAGCAGTCCAATTGCAACTAATGAAAAACTGTTTTTT CASSPIATNEKLFF NA TRBJ1-4 TRBV27 NA
TGTGCCATCACCCGGTCTACCGCAAGCTCCTACGAGCAGTACTTC CAITRSTASSYEQYF once TRBJ2-7 TRBV10-3 NA
TGTGCCAGCAGGGGACGCGACAGGGGTCCAGGAAACACCATATATTTT CASRGRDRGPGNTIYF NA TRBJ1-3 TRBV2 TRBD1
TGTGCCAGCAGCTCCCGGGACAGGGTTTTCGAGCAGTACTTC CASSSRDRVFEQYF once TRBJ2-7 TRBV7-9 TRBD1
TGTGCCAGCCGTTACTACGAGCAGTACTTC CASRYYEQYF NA TRBJ2-7 TRBV2 NA
TGCAGCGTTGAAGGGACACAACGAGTACCGGGCGGGGAGCTGTTTTTT CSVEGTQRVPGGELFF NA TRBJ2-2 TRBV29-1 NA
TGTGCCAGCGGCTCCCCTGAGGCGGGAGGTAAAGAGACCCAGTACTTC CASGSPEAGGKETQYF NA TRBJ2-5 TRBV27 TRBD2
TGTGCCAGCAGTTTAAACGAGGGATCTGAAAAACTGTTTTTT CASSLNEGSEKLFF NA TRBJ1-4 TRBV27 NA
TGTGCCAGCAGCTTGAAAAGAGAACGGGGCAATGAGCAGTTCTTC CASSLKRERGNEQFF NA TRBJ2-1 TRBV5-4 NA
TGTGCTAGTGGTTTGGTAATCAGTGGACTCCGAGACAGCAATCAGCCCCAGCATTTT CASGLVISGLRDSNQPQHF NA TRBJ1-5 TRBV12-5 NA